Listed below are T cell receptor beta chains from one sample, sequenced in a study of regulatory T cells in long-lasting Graves disease. TCRdb reprocessed the multiplex PCR reads via MiXCR and lists one record per CDR3 protein. The sample has 300,000 or so distinct CDR3 sequences; about 18% are singletons. This specimen was peripheral blood mononuclear cells (PBMCs), taken when the disease was refractory, from a patient treated with antithyroid drugs. The receptors shown here come from a female donor with Graves disease. The CDR3 runs from the conserved cysteine through the conserved F or W. The D gene is left open where the match is weak. A clone size is listed for some rows: how often the clone was seen (once, few, many), or a class if it is expanded.

d_gene	j_gene	v_gene	abundance	CDR3nt	CDR3aa
.	TRBJ2-7	TRBV11-2	.	TGTGCCAGCAGCTTAGTCCCGCCAGGGTCAACGGTCTACGAGCAGTACTTC	CASSLVPPGSTVYEQYF
TRBD1	TRBJ2-5	TRBV6-1	few	TGTGCCAGCAGCAGGGGACAGGCCGGTGAGACCCAGTACTTC	CASSRGQAGETQYF
.	TRBJ2-5	TRBV7-9	.	TGTGCCAGCAGCTTAGTGGCTCCCGAAGGGACCCAGTACTTC	CASSLVAPEGTQYF
.	TRBJ1-5	TRBV5-1	.	TGCGCCAGCAGCTTGGCTCCAGTAGTCAAAGGCAATCAGCCCCAGCATTTT	CASSLAPVVKGNQPQHF
TRBD1	TRBJ1-6	TRBV27	many	TGTGCCAGCAGACACAGGGGGAGGAATTCACCCCTCCACTTT	CASRHRGRNSPLHF
.	TRBJ1-5	TRBV27	.	TGTGCCAGCAGCACTAACCAGGGGATTGGCAATCAGCCCCAGCATTTT	CASSTNQGIGNQPQHF
.	TRBJ2-5	TRBV29-1	many	TGCAGCGCTAATGCCAGGGGCCGGCCGAAAGAGACCCAGTACTTC	CSANARGRPKETQYF
TRBD2	TRBJ2-5	TRBV20-1	many	TGCAGTGCTTCGACTAGCGGAATCTTCTTGCAAGAGACCCAGTACTTC	CSASTSGIFLQETQYF
.	TRBJ2-7	TRBV24-1	.	TGTGCCACCAGTGATTCCTCCCAGGGGCCTTTCTACGAGCAGTACTTC	CATSDSSQGPFYEQYF
.	TRBJ1-4	TRBV11-2	many	TGTGCCAGCAGCCATCTTAATGAAAAACTGTTTTTT	CASSHLNEKLFF
.	TRBJ2-7	TRBV27	many	TGTGCCAGCAGTTCCCCGGGGCGTAACGAGCAGTACTTC	CASSSPGRNEQYF
TRBD1	TRBJ1-1	TRBV10-3	.	TGTGCCATCCGGGACAGGGATGGATCCACTGAAGCTTTCTTT	CAIRDRDGSTEAFF
.	TRBJ2-3	TRBV7-2	.	TGTGCCAGCAGCTTACTCGGAACAAAGGGCACAGATACGCAGTATTTT	CASSLLGTKGTDTQYF
.	TRBJ2-7	TRBV6-1	few	TGTGCCAGCACCTCCGGAGGGGGGCGTAACGAGCAGTACTTC	CASTSGGGRNEQYF
.	TRBJ2-2	TRBV6-1	few	TGTGCCAGCAGCAGCCTCGGAGGGGGTACTTCGAACACCGGGGAGCTGTTTTTT	CASSSLGGGTSNTGELFF
.	TRBJ2-7	TRBV7-2	few	TGTGCCGGCAGCCTAGCAGGGAGCTCCTACGAGCAGTACTTC	CAGSLAGSSYEQYF
.	TRBJ1-1	TRBV4-3	few	TGCGCCAGCAGCCAAGAGGGGGGGTCCACTGAAGCTTTCTTT	CASSQEGGSTEAFF
TRBD1	TRBJ1-3	TRBV11-2	many	TGTGCCAGCAGCACGTCAGGGGGACCGGGAAACACCATATATTTT	CASSTSGGPGNTIYF
TRBD1	TRBJ1-5	TRBV20-1	few	TGCAGTGCCCCAACAGGGGTGAGTCAGCCCCAGCATTTT	CSAPTGVSQPQHF
.	TRBJ1-1	TRBV7-2	many	TGTGCCAGCAGCTTGGGCAGCTACACTGAAGCTTTCTTT	CASSLGSYTEAFF
TRBD1	TRBJ1-2	TRBV27	few	TGTGCCAGCACCCCGACAGGGAACCCTGATGGCTACACCTTC	CASTPTGNPDGYTF
.	TRBJ1-6	TRBV12-3/TRBV12-4	many	TGTGCCAGCACCTCGAGGTATTCACCCCTCCACTTT	CASTSRYSPLHF
.	TRBJ1-4	TRBV3-1	.	TGTGCCAGCAGCCCCCATGGGGCAGGGATAGGGGACGAAAAACTGTTTTTT	CASSPHGAGIGDEKLFF
TRBD1	TRBJ1-2	TRBV5-4	few	TGTGCCAGCAGCTTGGAGGCCGACAGGGGGACGGGCTACACCTTC	CASSLEADRGTGYTF
TRBD2	TRBJ2-7	TRBV12-3/TRBV12-4	many	TGTGCCAGCAGTGAAACCCGACTAGCGGGATCCTACGAGCAGTACTTC	CASSETRLAGSYEQYF
TRBD2	TRBJ2-3	TRBV13	few	TGTGCCAGCAGCTTAGTAGCGGGGGCTGATACGCAGTATTTT	CASSLVAGADTQYF
TRBD1	TRBJ2-1	TRBV30	.	TGTGCCTGGAGGGACAGGGGGCGCGGAGATGAGCAGTTCTTC	CAWRDRGRGDEQFF
.	TRBJ2-5	TRBV12-3/TRBV12-4	many	TGTGCCAGCAGGGGGACGCCGGCTCATAAGACCCAGTACTTC	CASRGTPAHKTQYF
TRBD2	TRBJ2-7	TRBV5-1	many	TGCGCCAGCAGCGTCAACCCGGGGGGTGAGCAGTACTTC	CASSVNPGGEQYF
TRBD2	TRBJ2-7	TRBV6-2/TRBV6-3	.	TGTGCCAGCAGTGTAAGCGGGAGGACGTCTTGGTACGAGCAGTACTTC	CASSVSGRTSWYEQYF
TRBD1	TRBJ1-1	TRBV19	few	TGTGCCAGTAGTATAACAGGGGAGGCTGAAGCTTTCTTT	CASSITGEAEAFF
.	TRBJ2-3	TRBV5-8	.	TGCGCCAGCGCAATCACAGATACGCAGTATTTT	CASAITDTQYF
.	TRBJ1-2	TRBV12-3/TRBV12-4	many	TGTGCCAGCAGTTTGGCCAGACTCCCCTATGGCTACACCTTC	CASSLARLPYGYTF
.	TRBJ1-4	TRBV12-3/TRBV12-4	many	TGTGCCACCCGGGGGGCCGCAACTAATGAAAAACTGTTTTTT	CATRGAATNEKLFF
.	TRBJ2-2	TRBV7-6	.	TGTGCCAGCAGCTTAGGACTAGGCGCCGGGGAGCTGTTTTTT	CASSLGLGAGELFF
.	TRBJ2-3	TRBV5-1	.	TGCGCCAGCAGCCCCTCCCCCGTGGCGGGAGATACGCAGTATTTT	CASSPSPVAGDTQYF
.	TRBJ2-2	TRBV3-1	few	TGTGCCAGCAGCCAAGGTCGAACAGCCGCCCGCTTTGTGTTTTTT	CASSQGRTAARFVFF
.	TRBJ1-4	TRBV20-1	.	TGCAGTGCTACCGACAGCGGTGAAAAACTGTTTTTT	CSATDSGEKLFF
TRBD2	TRBJ2-3	TRBV28	few	TGTGCCAGCAGTTCGATCGGACTAGCGGGGAACACAGATACGCAGTATTTT	CASSSIGLAGNTDTQYF
TRBD2	TRBJ2-5	TRBV4-1	many	TGCGCCAGCAGCCAAGGAGGTAGCGGGGGAGAGACCCAGTACTTC	CASSQGGSGGETQYF
.	TRBJ1-1	TRBV2	many	TGTGCCAGCGACCCGGACAGTCTAACCCCGAACACTGAAGCTTTCTTT	CASDPDSLTPNTEAFF
.	TRBJ2-5	TRBV10-3	.	TGTGCCATCAGTGAGTCGGCTGTCCCCACCCGGCAGACCCAGTACTTC	CAISESAVPTRQTQYF
.	TRBJ1-3	TRBV19	few	TGTGCCAGTAGTACAGTGAGCTCTGGAAACACCATATATTTT	CASSTVSSGNTIYF
TRBD1	TRBJ1-1	TRBV9	few	TGTGCCAGCAGCGCCGTGTACAGGGGCACTGAAGCTTTCTTT	CASSAVYRGTEAFF
.	TRBJ1-6	TRBV6-1	.	TGTGCCAGCAAAGGGGTCGCACCCCTCCACTTT	CASKGVAPLHF
.	TRBJ2-7	TRBV18	.	TGTGCCAGCTCACCGAATGGGGGGGGGCAAAGCGAGCAGTACTTC	CASSPNGGGQSEQYF
TRBD2	TRBJ2-5	TRBV7-2	many	TGTGCCAGCAGCACTACTAGCGGGGGGGCCCAAGAGACCCAGTACTTC	CASSTTSGGAQETQYF